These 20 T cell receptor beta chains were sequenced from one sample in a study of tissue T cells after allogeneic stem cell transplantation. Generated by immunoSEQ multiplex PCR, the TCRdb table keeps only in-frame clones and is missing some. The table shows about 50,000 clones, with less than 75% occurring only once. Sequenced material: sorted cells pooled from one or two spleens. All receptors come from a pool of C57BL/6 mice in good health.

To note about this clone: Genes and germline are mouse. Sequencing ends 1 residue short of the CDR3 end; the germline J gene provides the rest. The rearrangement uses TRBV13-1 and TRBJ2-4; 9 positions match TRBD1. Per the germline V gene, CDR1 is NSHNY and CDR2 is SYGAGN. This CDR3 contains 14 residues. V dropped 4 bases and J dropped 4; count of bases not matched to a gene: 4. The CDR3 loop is CASSQRQGENTLYF. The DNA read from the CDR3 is TGTGCCAGCAGTCAAAGACAGGGGGAAAACACCTTGTAC.

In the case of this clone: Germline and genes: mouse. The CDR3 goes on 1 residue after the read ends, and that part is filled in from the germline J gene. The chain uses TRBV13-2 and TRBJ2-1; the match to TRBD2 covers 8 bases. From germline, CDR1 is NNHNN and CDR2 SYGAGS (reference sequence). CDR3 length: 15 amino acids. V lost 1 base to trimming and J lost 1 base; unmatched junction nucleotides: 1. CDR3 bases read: TGTGCCAGCGGTGATATGGGGGGGAACTATGCTGAGCAGTTC. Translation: CASGDMGGNYAEQF. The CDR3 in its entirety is CASGDMGGNYAEQFF.

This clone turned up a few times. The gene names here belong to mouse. This CDR3 reads CASGDAGLGVSYEQYF. The covered CDR3 bases are TGTGCCAGCGGTGATGCCGGGCTGGGGGTCTCCTATGAACAGTAC. The chain uses TRBV13-2 and TRBJ2-7; 7 positions match TRBD2. From the germline J gene comes the end of the CDR3, since the read stops 1 residue before it. The V gene's germline CDR1 is NNHNN and CDR2 SYGAGS (reference sequence). Trimming at V came to 0 bases and at J to 0 bases, leaving 6 bases not matched to a gene. The CDR3 spans 16 residues.

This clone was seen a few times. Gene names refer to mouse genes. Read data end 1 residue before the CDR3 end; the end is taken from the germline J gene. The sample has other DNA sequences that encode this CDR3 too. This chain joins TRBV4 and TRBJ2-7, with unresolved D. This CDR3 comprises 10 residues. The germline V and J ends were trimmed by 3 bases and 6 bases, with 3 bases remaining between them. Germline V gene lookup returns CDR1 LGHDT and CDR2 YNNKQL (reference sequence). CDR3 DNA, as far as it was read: TGTGCCAGCAGCTACGGTGAACAGTAC. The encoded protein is CASSYGEQY. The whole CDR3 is CASSYGEQYF.

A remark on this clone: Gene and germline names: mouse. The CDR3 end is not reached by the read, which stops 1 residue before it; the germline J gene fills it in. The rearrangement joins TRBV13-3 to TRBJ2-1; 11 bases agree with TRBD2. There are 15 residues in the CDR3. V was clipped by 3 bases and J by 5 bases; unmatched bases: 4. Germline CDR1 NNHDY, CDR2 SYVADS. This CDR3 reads CASSGRDWGHAEQFF. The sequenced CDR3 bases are TGTGCCAGCAGTGGCCGGGACTGGGGGCATGCTGAGCAGTTC.

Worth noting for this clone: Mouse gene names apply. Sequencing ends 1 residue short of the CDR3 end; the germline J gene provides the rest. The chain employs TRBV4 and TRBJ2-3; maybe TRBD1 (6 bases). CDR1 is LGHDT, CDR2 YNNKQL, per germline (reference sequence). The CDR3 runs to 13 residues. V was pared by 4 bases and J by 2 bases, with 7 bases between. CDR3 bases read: TGTGCCAGCAGCTGGGACAATGCAGAAACGCTGTAT. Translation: CASSWDNAETLY. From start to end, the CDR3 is CASSWDNAETLYF. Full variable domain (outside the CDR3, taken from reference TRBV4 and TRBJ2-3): ETAVFQTPNYHVTQVGNEVSFNCKQTLGHDTMYWYKQDSKKLLKIMFSYNNKQLIVNETVPRRFSPQSSDKAHLNLRIKSVEPEDSAVYLCASSWDNAETLYFGSGTRLTVL.

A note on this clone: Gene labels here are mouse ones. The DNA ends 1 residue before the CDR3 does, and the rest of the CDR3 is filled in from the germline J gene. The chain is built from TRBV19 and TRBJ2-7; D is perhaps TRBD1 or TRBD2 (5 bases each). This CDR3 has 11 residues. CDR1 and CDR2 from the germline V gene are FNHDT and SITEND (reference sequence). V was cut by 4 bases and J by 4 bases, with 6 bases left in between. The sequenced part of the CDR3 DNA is TGTGCCAGCAGTGGGGGATATGAACAGTAC. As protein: CASSGGYEQY. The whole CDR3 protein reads CASSGGYEQYF.

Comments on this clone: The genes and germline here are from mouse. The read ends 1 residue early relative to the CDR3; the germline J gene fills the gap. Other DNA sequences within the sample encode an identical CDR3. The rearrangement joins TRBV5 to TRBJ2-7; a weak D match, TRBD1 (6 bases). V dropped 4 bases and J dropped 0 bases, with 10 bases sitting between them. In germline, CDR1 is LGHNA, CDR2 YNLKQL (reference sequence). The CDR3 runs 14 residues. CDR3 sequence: CASSPGQSSYEQYF. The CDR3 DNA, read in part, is TGTGCCAGCAGCCCCGGACAGAGCTCCTATGAACAGTAC.

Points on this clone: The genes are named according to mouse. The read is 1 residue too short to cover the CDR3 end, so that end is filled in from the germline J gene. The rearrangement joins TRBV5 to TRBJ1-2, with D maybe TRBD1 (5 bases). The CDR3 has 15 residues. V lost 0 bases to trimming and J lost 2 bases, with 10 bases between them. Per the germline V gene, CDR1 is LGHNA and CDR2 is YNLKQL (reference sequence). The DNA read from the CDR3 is TGTGCCAGCAGCCAAGATGGGGGGGAGAACTCCGACTACACC. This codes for CASSQDGGENSDYT. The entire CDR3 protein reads CASSQDGGENSDYTF.

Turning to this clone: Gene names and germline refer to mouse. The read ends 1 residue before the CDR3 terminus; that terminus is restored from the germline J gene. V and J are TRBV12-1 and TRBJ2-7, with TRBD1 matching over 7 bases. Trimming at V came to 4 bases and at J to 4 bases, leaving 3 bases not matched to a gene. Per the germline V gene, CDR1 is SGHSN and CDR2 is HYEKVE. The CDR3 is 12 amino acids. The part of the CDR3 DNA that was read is TGTGCCAGCTCCCGGGACAGTTATGAACAGTAC. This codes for CASSRDSYEQY. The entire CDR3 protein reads CASSRDSYEQYF.

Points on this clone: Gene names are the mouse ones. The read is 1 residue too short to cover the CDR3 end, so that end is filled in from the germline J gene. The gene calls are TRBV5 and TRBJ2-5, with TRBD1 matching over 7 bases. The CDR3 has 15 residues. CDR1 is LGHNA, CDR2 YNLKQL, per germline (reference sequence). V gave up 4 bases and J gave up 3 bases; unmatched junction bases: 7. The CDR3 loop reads CASSPESRGQDTQYF. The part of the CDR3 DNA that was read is TGTGCCAGCAGCCCAGAGTCCAGGGGGCAAGACACCCAGTAC.

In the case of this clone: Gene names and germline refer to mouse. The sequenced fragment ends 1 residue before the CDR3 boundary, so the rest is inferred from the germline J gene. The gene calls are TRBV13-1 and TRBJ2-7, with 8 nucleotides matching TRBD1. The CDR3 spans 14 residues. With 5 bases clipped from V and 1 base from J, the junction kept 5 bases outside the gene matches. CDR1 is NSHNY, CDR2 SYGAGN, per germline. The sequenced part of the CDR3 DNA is TGTGCCAGCAGAGACAGGGGAGGGTCCTATGAACAGTAC. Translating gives CASRDRGGSYEQY. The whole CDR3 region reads CASRDRGGSYEQYF.

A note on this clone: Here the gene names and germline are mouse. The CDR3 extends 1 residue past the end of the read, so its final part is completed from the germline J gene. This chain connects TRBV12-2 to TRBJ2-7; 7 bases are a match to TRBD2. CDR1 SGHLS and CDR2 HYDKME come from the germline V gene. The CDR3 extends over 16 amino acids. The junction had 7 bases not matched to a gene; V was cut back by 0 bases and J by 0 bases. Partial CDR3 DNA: TGTGCCAGCTCTCTCATACTGGGGTTGAGCTCCTATGAACAGTAC. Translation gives CASSLILGLSSYEQY. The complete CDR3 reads CASSLILGLSSYEQYF.

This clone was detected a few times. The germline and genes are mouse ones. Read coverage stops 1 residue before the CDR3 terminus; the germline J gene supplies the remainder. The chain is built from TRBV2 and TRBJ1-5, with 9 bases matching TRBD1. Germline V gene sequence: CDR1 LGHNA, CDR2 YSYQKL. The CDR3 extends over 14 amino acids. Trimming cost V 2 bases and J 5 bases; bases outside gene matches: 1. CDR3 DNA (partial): TGTGCCAGCAGCCAAACAGGGGGCGACCAGGCTCCGCTT. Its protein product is CASSQTGGDQAPL. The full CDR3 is CASSQTGGDQAPLF.

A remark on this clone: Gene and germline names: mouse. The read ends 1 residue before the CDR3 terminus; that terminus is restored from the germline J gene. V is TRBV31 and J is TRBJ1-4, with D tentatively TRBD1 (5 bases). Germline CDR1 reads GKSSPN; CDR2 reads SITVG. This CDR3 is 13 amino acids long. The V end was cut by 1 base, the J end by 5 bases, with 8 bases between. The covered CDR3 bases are TGTGCCTGGAGTCAGGCAGGGAACGAAAGATTATTT. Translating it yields CAWSQAGNERLF. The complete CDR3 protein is CAWSQAGNERLFF.

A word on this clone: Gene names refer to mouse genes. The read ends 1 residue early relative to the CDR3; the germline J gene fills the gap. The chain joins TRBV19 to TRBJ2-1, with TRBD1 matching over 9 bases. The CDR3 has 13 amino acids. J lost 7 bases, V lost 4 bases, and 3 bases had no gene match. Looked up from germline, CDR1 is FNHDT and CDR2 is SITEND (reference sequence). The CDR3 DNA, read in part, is TGTGCCAGCAGTTACAGGGGGCGAGCTGAGCAGTTC. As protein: CASSYRGRAEQF. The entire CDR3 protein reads CASSYRGRAEQFF.

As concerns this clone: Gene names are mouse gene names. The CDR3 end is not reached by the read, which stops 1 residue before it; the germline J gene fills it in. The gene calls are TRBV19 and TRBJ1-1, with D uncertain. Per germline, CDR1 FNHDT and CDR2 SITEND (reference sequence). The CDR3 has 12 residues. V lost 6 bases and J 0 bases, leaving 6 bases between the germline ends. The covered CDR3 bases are TGTGCCAGCACCTCAACAAACACAGAAGTCTTC. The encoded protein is CASTSTNTEVF. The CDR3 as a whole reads CASTSTNTEVFF.

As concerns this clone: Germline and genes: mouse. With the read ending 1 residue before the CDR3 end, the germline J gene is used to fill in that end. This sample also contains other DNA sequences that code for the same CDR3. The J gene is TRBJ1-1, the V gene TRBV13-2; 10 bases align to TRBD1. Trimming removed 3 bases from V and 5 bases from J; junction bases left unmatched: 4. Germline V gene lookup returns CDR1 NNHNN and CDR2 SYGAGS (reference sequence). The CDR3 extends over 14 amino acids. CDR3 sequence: CASGADRGRTEVFF. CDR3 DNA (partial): TGTGCCAGCGGTGCCGACAGGGGGCGGACAGAAGTCTTC.

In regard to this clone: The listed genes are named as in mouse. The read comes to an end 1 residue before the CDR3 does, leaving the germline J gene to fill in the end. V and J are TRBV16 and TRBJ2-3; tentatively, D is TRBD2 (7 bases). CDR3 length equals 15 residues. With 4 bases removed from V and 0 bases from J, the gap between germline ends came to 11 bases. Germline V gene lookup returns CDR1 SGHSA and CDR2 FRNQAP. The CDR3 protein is CASSWGASSAETLYF. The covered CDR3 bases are TGTGCAAGCAGCTGGGGGGCCTCTAGTGCAGAAACGCTGTAT.

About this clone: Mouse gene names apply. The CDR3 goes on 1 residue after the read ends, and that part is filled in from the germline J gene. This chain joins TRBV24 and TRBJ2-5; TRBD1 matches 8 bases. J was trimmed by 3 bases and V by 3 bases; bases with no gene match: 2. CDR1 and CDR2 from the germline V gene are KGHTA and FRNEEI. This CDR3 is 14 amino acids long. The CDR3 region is CASSLDRGQDTQYF. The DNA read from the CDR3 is TGTGCCAGCAGTCTAGACAGGGGACAAGACACCCAGTAC.